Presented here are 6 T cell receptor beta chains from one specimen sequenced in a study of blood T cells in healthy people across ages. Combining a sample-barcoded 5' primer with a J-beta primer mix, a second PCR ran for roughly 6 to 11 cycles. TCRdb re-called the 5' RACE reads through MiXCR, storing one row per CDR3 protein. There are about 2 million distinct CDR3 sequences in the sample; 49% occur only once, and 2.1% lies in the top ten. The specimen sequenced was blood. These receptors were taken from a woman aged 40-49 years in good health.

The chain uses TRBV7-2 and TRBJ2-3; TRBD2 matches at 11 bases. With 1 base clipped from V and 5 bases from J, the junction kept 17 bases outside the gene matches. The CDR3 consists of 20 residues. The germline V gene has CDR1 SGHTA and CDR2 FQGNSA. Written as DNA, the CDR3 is TGTGCCAGCAGCTTAGTTCTTGCCCCTAGCGGGGGGCAGATTGAAGATACGCAGTATTTT. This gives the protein CASSLVLAPSGGQIEDTQYF.

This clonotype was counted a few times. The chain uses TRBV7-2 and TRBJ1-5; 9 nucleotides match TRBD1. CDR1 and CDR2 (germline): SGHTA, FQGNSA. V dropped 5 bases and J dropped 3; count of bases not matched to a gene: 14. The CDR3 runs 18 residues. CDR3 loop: CASSTAYRDRVLNQPQHF. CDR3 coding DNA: TGTGCCAGCAGCACAGCATACCGGGACAGGGTTCTCAATCAGCCCCAGCATTTT.

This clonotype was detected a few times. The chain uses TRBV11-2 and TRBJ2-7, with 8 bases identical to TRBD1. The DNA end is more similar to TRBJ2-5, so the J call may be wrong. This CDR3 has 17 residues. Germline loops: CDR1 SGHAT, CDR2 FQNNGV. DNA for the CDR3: TGTGCCAGCAGCTTAATTTCCAGGGGGCTCATGACCCTGACCCAGTACTTC. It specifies CASSLISRGLMTLTQYF.

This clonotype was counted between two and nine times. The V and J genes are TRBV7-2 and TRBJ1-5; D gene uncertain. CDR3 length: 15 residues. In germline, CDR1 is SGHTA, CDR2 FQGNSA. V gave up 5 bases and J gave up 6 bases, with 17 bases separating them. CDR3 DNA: TGTGCCAGCAGCGTCGAATGGCGGGGAACTCAGCCCCAGCATTTT. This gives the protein CASSVEWRGTQPQHF.

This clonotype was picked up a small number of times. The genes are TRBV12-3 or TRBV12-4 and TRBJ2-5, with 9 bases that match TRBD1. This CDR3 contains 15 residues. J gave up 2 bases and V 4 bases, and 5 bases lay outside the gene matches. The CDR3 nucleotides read TGTGCCAGCAGTTCCTGGGACAGGGCACAAGAGACCCAGTACTTC. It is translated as CASSSWDRAQETQYF.

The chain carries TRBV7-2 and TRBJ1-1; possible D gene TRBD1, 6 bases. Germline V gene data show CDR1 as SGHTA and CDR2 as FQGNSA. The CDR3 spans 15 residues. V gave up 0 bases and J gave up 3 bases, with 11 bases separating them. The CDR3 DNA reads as TGTGCCAGCAGCTTAGCTGGGGGGGCCTACACTGAAGCTTTCTTT. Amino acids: CASSLAGGAYTEAFF.